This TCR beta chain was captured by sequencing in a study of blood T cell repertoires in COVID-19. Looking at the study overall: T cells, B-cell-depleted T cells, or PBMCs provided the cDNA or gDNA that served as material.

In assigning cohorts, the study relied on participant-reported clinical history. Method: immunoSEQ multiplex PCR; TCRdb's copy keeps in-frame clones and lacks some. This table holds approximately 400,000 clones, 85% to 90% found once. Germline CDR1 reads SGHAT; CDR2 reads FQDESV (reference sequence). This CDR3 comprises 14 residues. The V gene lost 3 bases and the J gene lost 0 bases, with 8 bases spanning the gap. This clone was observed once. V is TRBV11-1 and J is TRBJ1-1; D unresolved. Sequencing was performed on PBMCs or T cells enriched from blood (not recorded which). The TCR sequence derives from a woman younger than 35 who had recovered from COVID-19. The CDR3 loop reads CASSFSDVNTEAFF. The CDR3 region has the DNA TGTGCCAGCAGCTTCAGCGATGTGAACACTGAAGCTTTCTTT.